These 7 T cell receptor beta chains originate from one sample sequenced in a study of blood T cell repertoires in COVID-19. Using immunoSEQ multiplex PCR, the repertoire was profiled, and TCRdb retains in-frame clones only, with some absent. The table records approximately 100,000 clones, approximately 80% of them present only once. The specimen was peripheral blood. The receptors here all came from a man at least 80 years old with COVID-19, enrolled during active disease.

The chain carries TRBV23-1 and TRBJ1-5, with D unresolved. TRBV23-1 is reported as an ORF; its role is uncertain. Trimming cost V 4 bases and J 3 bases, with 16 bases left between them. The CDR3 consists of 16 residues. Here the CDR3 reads CASSPRSYSYNQPQHF. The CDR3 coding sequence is TGCGCCAGCAGTCCTCGAAGCTACAGTTACAATCAGCCCCAGCATTTT.

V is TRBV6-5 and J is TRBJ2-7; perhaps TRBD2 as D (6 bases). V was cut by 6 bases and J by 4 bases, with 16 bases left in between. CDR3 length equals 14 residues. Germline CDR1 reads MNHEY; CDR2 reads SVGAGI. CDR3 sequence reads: CASSFSRGSYEQYF. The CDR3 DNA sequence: TGTGCCAGCAGCTTTTCACGGGGGTCGTACGAGCAGTACTTC.

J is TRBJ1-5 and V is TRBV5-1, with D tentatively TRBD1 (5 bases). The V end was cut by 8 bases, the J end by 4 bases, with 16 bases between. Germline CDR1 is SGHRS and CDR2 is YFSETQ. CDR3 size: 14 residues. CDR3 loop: CASSVGGGNQPQHF. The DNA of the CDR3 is TGCGCCAGTTCCGTCGGGGGTGGAAATCAGCCCCAGCATTTT.

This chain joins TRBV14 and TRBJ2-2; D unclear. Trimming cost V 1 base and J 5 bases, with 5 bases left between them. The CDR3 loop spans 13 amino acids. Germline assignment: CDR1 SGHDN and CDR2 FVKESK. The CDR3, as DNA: TGTGCCAGCAGCCAAGTAACTACCGGGGAGCTGTTTTTT. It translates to CASSQVTTGELFF.

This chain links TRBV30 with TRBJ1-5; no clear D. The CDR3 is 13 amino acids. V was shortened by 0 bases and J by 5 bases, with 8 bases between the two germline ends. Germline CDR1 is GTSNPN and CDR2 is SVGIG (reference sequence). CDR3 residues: CAWSVDSYQPQHF. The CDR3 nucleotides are TGTGCCTGGAGTGTGGACTCATATCAGCCCCAGCATTTT.

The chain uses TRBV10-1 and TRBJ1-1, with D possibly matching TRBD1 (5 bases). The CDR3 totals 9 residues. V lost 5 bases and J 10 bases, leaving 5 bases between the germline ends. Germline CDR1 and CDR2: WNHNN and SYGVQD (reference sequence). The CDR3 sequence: CASSTGAFF. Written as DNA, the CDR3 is TGCGCCAGCAGTACAGGAGCTTTCTTT.

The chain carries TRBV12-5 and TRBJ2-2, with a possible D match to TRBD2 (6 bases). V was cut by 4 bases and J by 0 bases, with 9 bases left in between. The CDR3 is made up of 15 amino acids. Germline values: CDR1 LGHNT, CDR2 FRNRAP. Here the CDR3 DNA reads TGTGCTAGTGGTTGGGACTTGCCGAACACCGGGGAGCTGTTTTTT. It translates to CASGWDLPNTGELFF.